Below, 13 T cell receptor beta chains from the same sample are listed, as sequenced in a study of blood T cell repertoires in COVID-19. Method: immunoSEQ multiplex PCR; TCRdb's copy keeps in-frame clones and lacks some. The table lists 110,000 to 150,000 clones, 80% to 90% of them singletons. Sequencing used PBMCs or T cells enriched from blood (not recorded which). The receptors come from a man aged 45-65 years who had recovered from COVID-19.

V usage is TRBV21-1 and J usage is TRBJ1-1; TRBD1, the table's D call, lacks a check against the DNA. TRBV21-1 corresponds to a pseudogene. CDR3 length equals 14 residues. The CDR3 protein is CASSTRDRGTEAFF. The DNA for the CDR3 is TGTGCCAGCAGCACGCGGGACAGGGGCACTGAAGCTTTCTTT.

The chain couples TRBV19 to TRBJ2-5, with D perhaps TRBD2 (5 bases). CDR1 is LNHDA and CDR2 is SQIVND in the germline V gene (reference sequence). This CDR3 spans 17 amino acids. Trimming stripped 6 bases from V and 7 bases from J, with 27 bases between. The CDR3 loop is CASSFLGLGAESVTQYF. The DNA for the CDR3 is TGTGCCAGTAGCTTTTTGGGATTGGGAGCCGAGTCGGTGACCCAGTACTTC.

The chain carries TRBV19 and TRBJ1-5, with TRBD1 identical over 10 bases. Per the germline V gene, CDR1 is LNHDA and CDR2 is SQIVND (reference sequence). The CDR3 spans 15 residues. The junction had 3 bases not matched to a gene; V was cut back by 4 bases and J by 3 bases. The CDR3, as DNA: TGTGCCAGTAGTACCGGGACAGGGGTCAATCAGCCCCAGCATTTT. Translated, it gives CASSTGTGVNQPQHF. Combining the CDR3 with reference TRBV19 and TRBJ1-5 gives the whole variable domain DGGITQSPKYLFRKEGQNVTLSCEQNLNHDAMYWYRQDPGQGLRLIYYSQIVNDFQKGDIAEGYSVSREKKESFPLTVTSAQKNPTAFYLCASSTGTGVNQPQHFGDGTRLSIL.

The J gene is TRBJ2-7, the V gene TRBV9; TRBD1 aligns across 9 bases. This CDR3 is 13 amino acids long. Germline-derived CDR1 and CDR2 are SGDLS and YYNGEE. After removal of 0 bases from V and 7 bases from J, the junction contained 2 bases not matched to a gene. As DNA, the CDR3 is TGTGCCAGCAGCGTAGGACAGGGGGGAGAGCAGTACGTC. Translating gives CASSVGQGGEQYV.

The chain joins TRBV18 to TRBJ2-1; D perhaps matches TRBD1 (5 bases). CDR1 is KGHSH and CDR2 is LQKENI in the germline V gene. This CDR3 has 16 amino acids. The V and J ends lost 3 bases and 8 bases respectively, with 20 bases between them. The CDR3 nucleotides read TGTGCCAGCTCACCTGTTACCTCGACAGCCATCGATGAGCAGTTCTTC. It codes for CASSPVTSTAIDEQFF.

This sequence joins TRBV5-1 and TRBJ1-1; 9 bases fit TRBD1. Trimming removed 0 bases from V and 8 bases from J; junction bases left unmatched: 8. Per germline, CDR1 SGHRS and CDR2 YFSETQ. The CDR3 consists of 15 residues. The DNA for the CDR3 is TGCGCCAGCAGCTTGGAAGGGACAGGGTCTACCGAAGCTTTCTTT. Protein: CASSLEGTGSTEAFF.

The CDR3 bases are TGTGCCAGCAGCTCGGGACAGATGAACACTGAAGCTTTCTTT. Protein sequence: CASSSGQMNTEAFF. The chain uses TRBV7-3 and TRBJ1-1; 7 bases line up with TRBD1. The V gene's germline CDR1 is SGHTA and CDR2 FQGTGA. This CDR3 spans 14 amino acids. With V trimmed by 4 bases and J by 0 bases, 2 bases remained unmatched.

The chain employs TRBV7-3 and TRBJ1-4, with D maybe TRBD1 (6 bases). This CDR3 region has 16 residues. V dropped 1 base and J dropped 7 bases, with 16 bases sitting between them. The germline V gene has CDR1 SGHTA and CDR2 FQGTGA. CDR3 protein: CASSLNLRGRIEKLFF. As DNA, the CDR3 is TGTGCCAGCAGCTTAAATCTCAGGGGTAGGATTGAAAAACTGTTTTTT.

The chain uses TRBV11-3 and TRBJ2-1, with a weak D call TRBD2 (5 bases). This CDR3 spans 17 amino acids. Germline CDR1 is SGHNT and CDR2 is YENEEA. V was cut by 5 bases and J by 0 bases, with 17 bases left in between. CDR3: CASSPSEGIVSYNEQFF. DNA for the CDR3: TGTGCCAGCAGCCCCAGTGAGGGTATCGTCTCCTACAATGAGCAGTTCTTC.

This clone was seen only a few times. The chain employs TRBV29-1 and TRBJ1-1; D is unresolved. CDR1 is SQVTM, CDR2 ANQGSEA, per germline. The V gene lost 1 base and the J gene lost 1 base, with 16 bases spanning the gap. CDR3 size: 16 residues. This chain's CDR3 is CSVEAGAWAGNTEAFF. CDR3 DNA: TGCAGCGTTGAAGCCGGCGCGTGGGCGGGGAACACTGAAGCTTTCTTT. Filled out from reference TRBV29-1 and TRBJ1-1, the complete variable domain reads SAVISQKPSRDICQRGTSLTIQCQVDSQVTMMFWYRQQPGQSLTLIATANQGSEATYESGFVIDKFPISRPNLTFSTLTVSNMSPEDSSIYLCSVEAGAWAGNTEAFFGQGTRLTVV.

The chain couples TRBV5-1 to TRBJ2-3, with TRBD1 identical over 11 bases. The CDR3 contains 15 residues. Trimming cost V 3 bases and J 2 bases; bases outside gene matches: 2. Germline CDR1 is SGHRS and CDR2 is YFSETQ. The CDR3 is CASSWGQGDTDTQYF. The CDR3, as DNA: TGCGCCAGCAGCTGGGGACAGGGGGACACAGATACGCAGTATTTT.

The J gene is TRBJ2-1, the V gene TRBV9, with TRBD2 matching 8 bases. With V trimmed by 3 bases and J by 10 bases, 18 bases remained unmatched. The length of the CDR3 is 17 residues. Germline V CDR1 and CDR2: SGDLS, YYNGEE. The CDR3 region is CASSDDGTSGRPREQFF. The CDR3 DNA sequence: TGTGCCAGCAGCGACGATGGGACTAGTGGGCGCCCCAGGGAGCAGTTCTTC.

CDR3 in DNA: TGTGCCAGCAGCTTAGGGGACAGGGGACACGGCTATGGCTACACCTTC. This codes for CASSLGDRGHGYGYTF. The chain joins TRBV7-2 to TRBJ1-2; 10 nucleotides match TRBD1. CDR1 is SGHTA, CDR2 FQGNSA, per germline. This CDR3 comprises 16 residues. V trimming: 1 base; J trimming: 4 bases; junction bases outside the gene matches: 6. Variable domain in full (rest from reference TRBV7-2 and TRBJ1-2): GAGVSQSPSNKVTEKGKDVELRCDPISGHTALYWYRQSLGQGLEFLIYFQGNSAPDKSGLPSDRFSAERTGGSVSTLTIQRTQQEDSAVYLCASSLGDRGHGYGYTFGSGTRLTVV.